Below, 9 T cell receptor beta chains from the same sample are listed, as sequenced in a study of cytomegalovirus exposure and HLA in healthy donors. The PCR had 60 Vbeta and 13 Jbeta primers. Libraries were prepared by immunoSEQ multiplex PCR; TCRdb keeps only in-frame clonotypes and omits some of them. Among 130,000 to 150,000 clones listed, around 79% were seen once. The source material was PBMCs. The receptor set was obtained from a female donor in good health and CMV-seronegative.

The gene calls are TRBV27 and TRBJ2-1; D is possibly TRBD1 (5 bases). CDR1 is MNHEY, CDR2 SMNVEV, per germline (reference sequence). V lost 2 bases, J lost 6 bases, and 8 bases lay in between. This CDR3 has 13 residues. This chain's CDR3 is CASSLGAVNEQFF. The CDR3, as DNA: TGTGCCAGCAGTTTAGGGGCAGTCAATGAGCAGTTCTTC.

The chain carries TRBV6-1 and TRBJ1-6; D is unclear. CDR1 MNHNS and CDR2 SASEGT come from the germline V gene. This CDR3 comprises 14 residues. Trimming stripped 4 bases from V and 7 bases from J, with 11 bases between. For the CDR3, the DNA is TGTGCCAGCAGTGTTGAACGGTACAATTCACCCCTCCACTTT. Translated, it gives CASSVERYNSPLHF.

V is TRBV5-6 and J is TRBJ2-3; D remains ambiguous. CDR3 length equals 15 residues. Germline V gene sequence: CDR1 SGHDT, CDR2 YYEEEE. Trimming stripped 4 bases from V and 0 bases from J, with 12 bases between. Here the CDR3 reads CASSPTETSTDTQYF. The DNA of the CDR3 is TGTGCCAGCAGCCCTACAGAAACTAGCACAGATACGCAGTATTTT.

The rearrangement links TRBV18 to TRBJ1-1; D uncertain. The CDR3 sequence is 12 residues long. CDR1 and CDR2 (germline): KGHSH, LQKENI. V lost 2 bases to trimming and J lost 7 bases, with 8 bases between them. The CDR3 nucleotides read TGTGCCAGCTCACCAAGTCTAGGTGAAGCTTTCTTT. Its translation is CASSPSLGEAFF. The complete variable domain, with remaining parts taken from reference TRBV18 and TRBJ1-1, reads NAGVMQNPRHLVRRRGQEARLRCSPMKGHSHVYWYRQLPEEGLKFMVYLQKENIIDESGMPKERFSAEFPKEGPSILRIQQVVRGDSAAYFCASSPSLGEAFFGQGTRLTVV.

The rearrangement joins TRBV15 to TRBJ1-2; D may be TRBD1 (6 bases). The germline V gene has CDR1 LNHNV and CDR2 YYDKDF (reference sequence). V shed 0 bases and J shed 7 bases, with 15 bases lying between them. CDR3 length equals 15 residues. The CDR3 sequence: CATSRDRDMGPGYTF. The CDR3 DNA is TGTGCCACCAGCAGAGATAGGGACATGGGCCCTGGCTACACCTTC. The whole variable domain, filled in from reference TRBV15 and TRBJ1-2, reads DAMVIQNPRYQVTQFGKPVTLSCSQTLNHNVMYWYQQKSSQAPKLLFHYYDKDFNNEADTPDNFQSRRPNTSFCFLDIRSPGLGDTAMYLCATSRDRDMGPGYTFGSGTRLTVV.

V is TRBV18 and J is TRBJ2-5; 9 bases match TRBD1. CDR3 length equals 19 residues. In germline, CDR1 is KGHSH, CDR2 LQKENI. The junction had 16 bases not matched to a gene; V was cut back by 0 bases and J by 5 bases. The CDR3 here is CASSPPLPPGQGLEETQYF. In DNA form, the CDR3 reads TGTGCCAGCTCACCACCGTTACCCCCAGGACAGGGGTTGGAGGAGACCCAGTACTTC. Supplemented by reference TRBV18 and TRBJ2-5, the full variable domain reads NAGVMQNPRHLVRRRGQEARLRCSPMKGHSHVYWYRQLPEEGLKFMVYLQKENIIDESGMPKERFSAEFPKEGPSILRIQQVVRGDSAAYFCASSPPLPPGQGLEETQYFGPGTRLLVL.

There are a few counts of this clone. The chain couples TRBV28 to TRBJ2-7; TRBD1 aligns across 12 bases. CDR3 length equals 15 residues. V trimming: 6 bases; J trimming: 3 bases; junction bases outside the gene matches: 6. Germline V CDR1 and CDR2: MDHEN, SYDVKM. DNA of the CDR3: TGTGCCAGCAGACTCCGGGACAGGGGGCTCTACGAGCAGTACTTC. This codes for CASRLRDRGLYEQYF.

V and J are TRBV29-1 and TRBJ2-5; 10 bases are a match to TRBD1. V lost 7 bases and J lost 0; bases outside the gene matches: 2. From germline, CDR1 is SQVTM and CDR2 ANQGSEA. There are 13 residues in the CDR3. CDR3 nucleotides: TGCAGCGGGGGACAGGGGAACCAAGAGACCCAGTACTTC. Amino acid sequence: CSGGQGNQETQYF.

The V and J genes are TRBV5-1 and TRBJ2-7; D is undetermined. The germline V gene has CDR1 SGHRS and CDR2 YFSETQ. This CDR3 region has 12 residues. V lost 5 bases to trimming and J lost 3 bases, with 9 bases between them. CDR3 protein: CASRELNYEQYF. CDR3 in DNA: TGCGCCAGCAGGGAGCTGAACTACGAGCAGTACTTC.